Sequencing of this T cell receptor beta chain was carried out in a study of control samples from healthy donors and cancer patients. Measured with immunoSEQ multiplex PCR; TCRdb has only the in-frame clones, and not every one. The sample records about 44,000 clones, about 87% being singletons. The CDR3 spans 13 residues. Germline V CDR1 and CDR2: SGHRS, YFSETQ. The ends were cut back, 1 base at V and 1 base at J, with 5 bases in the middle. This clonotype originated in a woman aged 55-70 years with lung cancer. V usage is TRBV5-1 and J usage is TRBJ1-1; no clear D. The sequenced sample was PBMCs. The DNA for the CDR3 is TGCGCCAGCAGCTTGTCGCCGAACACTGAAGCTTTCTTT. This sequence encodes CASSLSPNTEAFF.